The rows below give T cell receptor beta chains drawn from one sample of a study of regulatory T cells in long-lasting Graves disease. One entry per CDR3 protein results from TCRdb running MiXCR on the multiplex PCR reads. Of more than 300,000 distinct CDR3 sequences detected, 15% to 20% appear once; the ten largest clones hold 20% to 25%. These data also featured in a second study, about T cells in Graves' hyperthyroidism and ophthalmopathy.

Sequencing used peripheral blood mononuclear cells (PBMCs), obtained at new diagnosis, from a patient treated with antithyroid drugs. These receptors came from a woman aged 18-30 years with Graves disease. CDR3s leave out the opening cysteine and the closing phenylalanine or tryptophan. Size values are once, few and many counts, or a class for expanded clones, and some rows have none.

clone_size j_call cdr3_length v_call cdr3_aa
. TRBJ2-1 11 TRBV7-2 ASSLSGGAEQF
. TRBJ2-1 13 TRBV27 ASSLKGGYYNEQF
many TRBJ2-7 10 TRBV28 ASSLTTYEQY
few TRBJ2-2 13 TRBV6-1 ASSGLAGDLGELF
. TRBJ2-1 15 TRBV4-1 ASSHSGLADTYNEQF
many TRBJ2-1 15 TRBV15 ATSGSSREPPYNEQF
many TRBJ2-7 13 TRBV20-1 SAGGRRNLSHEQY
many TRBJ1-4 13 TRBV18 ASSQRTGTNEKLF
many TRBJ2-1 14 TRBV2 ASTHEAGEIYNEQF
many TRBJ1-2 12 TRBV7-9 ASSSTGLSYGYT
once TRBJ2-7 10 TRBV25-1 AWGRFPYEQY
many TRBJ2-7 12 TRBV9 ASSPWGDAYEQY
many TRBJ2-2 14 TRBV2 ASCVEAGGNTGELF
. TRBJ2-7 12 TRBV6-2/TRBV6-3 ASLRDAGTYEQY
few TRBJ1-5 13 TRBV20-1 SARGRTGFGQPQH
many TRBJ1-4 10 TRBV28 ASRVTSEKLF
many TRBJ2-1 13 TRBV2 ASSLGQPGYNEQF
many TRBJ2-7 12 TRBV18 ASSPGQGTGEQY
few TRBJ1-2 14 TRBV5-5 ASSLGPNSANYGYT
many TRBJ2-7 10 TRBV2 ASSEWPAEQY
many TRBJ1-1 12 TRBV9 ASSRGEVNTEAF
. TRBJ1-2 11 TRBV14 ASSQDSLSRQA
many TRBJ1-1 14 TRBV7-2 ASSFYGVQVPTEAF
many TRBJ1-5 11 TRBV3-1 ASSHGADQPQH
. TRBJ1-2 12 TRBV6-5 ASSYSTPGYGYT
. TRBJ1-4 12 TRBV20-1 SASFGLLRGKLF
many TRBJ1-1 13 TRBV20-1 SAIAGTGNYAEAF
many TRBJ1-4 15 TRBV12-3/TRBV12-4 ASSFRTGAATNEKLF
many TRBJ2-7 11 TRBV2 ASSSETGGEQY
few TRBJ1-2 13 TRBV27 VSSLSGGGYYGYT
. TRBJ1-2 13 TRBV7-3 ASSPPGGSGYGYT
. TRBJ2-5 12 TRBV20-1 SASPSGRGETQY
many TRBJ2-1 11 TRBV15 ATNKDRVDEQF
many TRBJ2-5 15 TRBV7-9 ASGSKREKGMKETQY
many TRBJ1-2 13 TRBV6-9 ASSYRAGDGYGYT
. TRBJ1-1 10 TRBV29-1 SAAPRTFEAF
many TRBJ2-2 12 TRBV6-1 ASSEAGDTGELF
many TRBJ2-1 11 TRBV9 ASSVAPGNEQF
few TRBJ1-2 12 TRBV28 ASSSGTGGGGYT
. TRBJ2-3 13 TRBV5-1 ASTLGFGAGDTQY
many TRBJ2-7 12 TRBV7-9 ASSLGRRDNEQY
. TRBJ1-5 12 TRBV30 GWSVQGRYQRQH
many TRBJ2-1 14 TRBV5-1 ASNPGGLSSYNEQF
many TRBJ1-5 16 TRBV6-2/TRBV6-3 ASSYSTRGRYSNQPQH
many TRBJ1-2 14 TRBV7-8 ASSLGLGRDNYGYT
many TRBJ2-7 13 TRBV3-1 ASSQVARGIGEQY
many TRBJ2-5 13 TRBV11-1 ASSLGRTSGLTQY
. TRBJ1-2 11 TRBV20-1 SAYRDFNYGYT
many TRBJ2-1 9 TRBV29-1 SVDSGDEQF
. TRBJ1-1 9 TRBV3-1 AISQGGRAF
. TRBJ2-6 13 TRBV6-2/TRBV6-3 ASTRADSGANVLT
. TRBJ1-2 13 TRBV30 AWSPGGQGMNGYT
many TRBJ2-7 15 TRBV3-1 ASSQTGTPVPVHEQY